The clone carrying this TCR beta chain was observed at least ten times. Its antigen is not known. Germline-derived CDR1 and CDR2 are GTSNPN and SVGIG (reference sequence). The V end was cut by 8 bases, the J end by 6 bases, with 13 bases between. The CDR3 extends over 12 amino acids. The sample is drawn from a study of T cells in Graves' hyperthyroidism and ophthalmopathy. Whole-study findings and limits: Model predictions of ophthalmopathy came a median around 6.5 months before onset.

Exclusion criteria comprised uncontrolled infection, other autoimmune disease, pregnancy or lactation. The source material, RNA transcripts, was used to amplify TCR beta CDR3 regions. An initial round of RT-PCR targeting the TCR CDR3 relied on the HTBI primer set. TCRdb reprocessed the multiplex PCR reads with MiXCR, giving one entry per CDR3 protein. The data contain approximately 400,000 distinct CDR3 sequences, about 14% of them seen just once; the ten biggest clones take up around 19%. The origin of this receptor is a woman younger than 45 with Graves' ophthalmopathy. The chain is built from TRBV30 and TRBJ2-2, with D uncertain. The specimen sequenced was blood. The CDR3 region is CARSVGPGELFF. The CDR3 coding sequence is TGTGCCCGCTCCGTAGGACCCGGGGAGCTGTTTTTT.